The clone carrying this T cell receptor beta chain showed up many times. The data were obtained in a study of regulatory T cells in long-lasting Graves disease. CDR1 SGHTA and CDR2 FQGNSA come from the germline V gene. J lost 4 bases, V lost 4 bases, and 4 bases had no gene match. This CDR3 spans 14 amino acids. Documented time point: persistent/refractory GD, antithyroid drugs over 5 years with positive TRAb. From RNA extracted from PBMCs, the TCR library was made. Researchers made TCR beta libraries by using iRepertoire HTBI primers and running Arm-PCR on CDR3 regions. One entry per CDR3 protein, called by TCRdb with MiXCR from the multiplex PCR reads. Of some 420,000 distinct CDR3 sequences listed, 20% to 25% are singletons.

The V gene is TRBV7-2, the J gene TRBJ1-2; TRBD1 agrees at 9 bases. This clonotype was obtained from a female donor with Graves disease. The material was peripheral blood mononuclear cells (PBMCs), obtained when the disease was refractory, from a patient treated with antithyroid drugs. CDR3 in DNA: TGTGCCAGCAGCTATACAGGGGGCGGCTATGGCTACACCTTC. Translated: CASSYTGGGYGYTF.